This T cell receptor (beta chain) was identified during a study of blood T cell repertoires in COVID-19 (dated by TCRdb to about 2020). About the full investigation: The collaborator samples originated in the United States, Italy and Spain and spanned the acute and convalescent phases of COVID-19. The prospective study material was composed of cDNA or gDNA derived from T cells, B-cell-depleted T cells, or PBMCs. The repertoires were released in a freely available public database intended as a resource for research on the immune response to SARS-CoV-2. Where HLA class I and class II types were available, the types were taken from metadata supplied by the sample provider, not from assay-based typing. The samples were drawn from the first 160 participants of the ongoing ImmuneRACE study and from roughly 1,300 subjects provided by 6 global collaborators. Subjects who had been exposed to COVID-19, were actively infected with it, or had recovered from it provided the deeply sampled blood TCRbeta repertoires that made up the dataset. Sample metadata almost always included a de-identified subject ID, COVID-19 status, age in years and sex. What the authors observed across the whole study: The amount of clinical and demographic metadata varied by source and participant and was provided uncurated.

The collaborating institutions used their own protocols to collect whole blood in K2EDTA tubes. For TCRbeta analysis, collaborators shipped samples as frozen whole blood, isolated PBMCs, or DNA extracted from either of those sample types. A word on this clone: There is no known antigen for this receptor. The input lacks base qualities; no much larger clone sits a single base away.

The CDR3 covers 15 residues, taking in both the cysteine and the phenylalanine. The kept DNA is CDR3 alone, 45 bases in frame from the first base. CDR1 and CDR2 are drawn from the germline V gene (reference sequence): PRHDT, FYEKMQ. Trimming leaves V shorter by 3 bases and J shorter by 2 bases, with the junction holding 4 bases beyond the gene matches. The immunoSEQ Assay, a bias-controlled multiplex PCR, was used to amplify TCRbeta CDR3 regions from genomic DNA. Processing in the source paper ran as follows. The number of nucleated cells in each sample was estimated from the amplification of reference gene primers within the assay. Sequence reads were collapsed and filtered to measure the absolute abundance of every unique TCRbeta CDR3 rearrangement. For each sample, productive Simpson clonality was calculated by taking the square root of Simpson's diversity index across productive rearrangements. This immuneACCESS table, as held by TCRdb, lists in-frame sequences with V and J called but not all clones. Of the missing ones, under half trace to an unresolved V gene in checked studies; the others have no known cause. Clone size and the V and J calls come from that table; the DNA yielded D and trimming. Here the sample has roughly 250,000 clones; roughly 80% occur a single time. Of the sample, nearly 5% falls within the top ten clones.

This receptor was taken from a woman older than 75 with active or convalescent COVID-19. Material: peripheral blood. Rearrangement joined TRBV13 to TRBJ2-5, with 9 middle bases fitting TRBD2. The CDR3 sequence is CASSFLAGIQETQYF. In nucleotides, the sequence is TGTGCCAGCAGCTTCCTAGCGGGGATACAAGAGACCCAGTACTTC.